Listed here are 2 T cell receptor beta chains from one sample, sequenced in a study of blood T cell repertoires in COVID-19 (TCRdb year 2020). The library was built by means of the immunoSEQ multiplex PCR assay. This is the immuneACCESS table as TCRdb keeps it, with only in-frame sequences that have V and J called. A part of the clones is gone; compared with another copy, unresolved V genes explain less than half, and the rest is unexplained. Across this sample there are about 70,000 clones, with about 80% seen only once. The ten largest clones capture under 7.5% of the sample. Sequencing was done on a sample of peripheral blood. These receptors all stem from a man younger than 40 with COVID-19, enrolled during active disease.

The CDR3 region has the DNA TGTGCCAGCAGCGGCGACAGGAGTGGCTACACCTTC. Its protein product is CASSGDRSGYTF. The rearrangement uses TRBV7-9 and TRBJ1-2; perhaps TRBD1 as D (6 bases). The CDR3 covers 12 residues. V shed 5 bases and J shed 7 bases, with 11 bases lying between them. Germline assignment: CDR1 SEHNR and CDR2 FQNEAQ (reference sequence).

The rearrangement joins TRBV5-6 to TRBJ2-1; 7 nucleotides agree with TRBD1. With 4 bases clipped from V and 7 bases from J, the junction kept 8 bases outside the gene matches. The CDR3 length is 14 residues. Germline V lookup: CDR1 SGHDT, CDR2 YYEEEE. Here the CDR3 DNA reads TGTGCCAGCAGCCTACCGACAGGGTTTAATGAGCAGTTCTTC. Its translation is CASSLPTGFNEQFF. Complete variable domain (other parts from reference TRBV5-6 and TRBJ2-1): DAGVTQSPTHLIKTRGQQVTLRCSPKSGHDTVSWYQQALGQGPQFIFQYYEEEERQRGNFPDRFSGHQFPNYSSELNVNALLLGDSALYLCASSLPTGFNEQFFGPGTRLTVL.